Below, 3 T cell receptor beta chains from the same sample are listed, as sequenced in a study of beta chain features in type 1 diabetes. Expressed TCRB transcripts were sequenced after all isolated RNA was converted to cDNA. TCRdb's table, derived via immunoSEQ multiplex PCR, lists solely in-frame clones and lacks some. The sample records 850,000 to 900,000 clones, roughly 17% being singletons. The sample was naive CD4+ T cells from blood. These TCRs come from a woman in her late teens or twenties in good health.

The chain combines TRBV2 with TRBJ2-5; tentatively, D is TRBD1 (6 bases). Trimming removed 7 bases at V and 5 bases at J, with 20 bases between. The germline CDR1 and CDR2 sequences are SNHLY and FYNNEI. The CDR3 loop spans 15 amino acids. The CDR3: CASTSEGGWRETQYF. The CDR3 DNA reads TGTGCCAGCACCTCCGAAGGGGGATGGAGGGAGACCCAGTACTTC.

The V call is TRBV19, the J call TRBJ1-1, with D unclear. Trimming left V 4 bases short and J 4 bases short, with 10 bases between. This CDR3 has 13 residues. Germline CDR1 is LNHDA and CDR2 is SQIVND (reference sequence). In DNA, the CDR3 is TGTGCCAGTAGTAAACTCCCTAGCACTGAAGCTTTCTTT. Translated: CASSKLPSTEAFF.

The chain uses TRBV29-1 and TRBJ2-5; D may be TRBD2 (6 bases). With the DNA end fitting TRBJ2-7 better, the J assignment may be wrong. Germline lookup yields CDR1 SQVTM and CDR2 ANQGSEA. CDR3 length: 16 residues. CDR3 nucleotide sequence: TGCAGCGTGTCCGGTTTTGAGAGTAGCGGATCCTACGAGCAGTACTTC. This encodes CSVSGFESSGSYEQYF.